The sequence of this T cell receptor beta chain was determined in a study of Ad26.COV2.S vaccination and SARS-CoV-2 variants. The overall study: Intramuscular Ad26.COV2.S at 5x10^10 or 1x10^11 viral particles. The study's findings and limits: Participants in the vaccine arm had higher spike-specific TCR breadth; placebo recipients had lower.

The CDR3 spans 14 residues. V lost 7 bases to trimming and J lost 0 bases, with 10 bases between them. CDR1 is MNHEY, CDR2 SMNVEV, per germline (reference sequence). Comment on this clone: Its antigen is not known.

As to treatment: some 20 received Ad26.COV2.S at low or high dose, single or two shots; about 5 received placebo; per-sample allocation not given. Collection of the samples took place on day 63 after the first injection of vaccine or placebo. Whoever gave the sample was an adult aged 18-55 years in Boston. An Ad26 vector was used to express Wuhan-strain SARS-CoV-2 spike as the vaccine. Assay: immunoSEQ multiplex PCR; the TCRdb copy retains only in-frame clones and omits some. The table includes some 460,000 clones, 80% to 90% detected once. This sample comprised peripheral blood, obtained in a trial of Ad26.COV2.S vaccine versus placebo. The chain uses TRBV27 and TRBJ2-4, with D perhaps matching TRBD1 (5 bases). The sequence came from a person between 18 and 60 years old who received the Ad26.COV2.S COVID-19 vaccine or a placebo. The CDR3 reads CASKGQLAKNIQYF. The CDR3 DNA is TGTGCCAGCAAGGGGCAATTAGCCAAAAACATTCAGTACTTC.